This TCR beta chain was sequenced for a study of response to subunit inactivated influenza vaccine. This clonotype was counted only a few times. What it binds is unknown. Notes on the study in general: Seasonal influenza vaccination, on each occasion, was suggested by the authors to recruit few new T cells.

In TCRdb, the RT-PCR reads were re-called with MiXCR into one record per CDR3 protein. The repertoire holds a few hundred thousand distinct CDR3 sequences, with 9.5% to 13% as singletons. V lost 0 bases, J lost 4 bases, and 9 bases stayed unmatched. CDR3 length: 16 amino acids. Germline V gives CDR1 ENHRY, CDR2 SYGVKD. The source was PBMCs from blood, collected about 40 days after vaccination. The TCR was taken from a man in his fifties who received an inactivated influenza vaccine. The chain recombines TRBV10-3 with TRBJ2-7; 7 bases fit TRBD2. CDR3 residues: CAISESKLARAYEQYF. For the CDR3, the DNA is TGTGCCATCAGTGAGTCGAAACTAGCGCGAGCTTACGAGCAGTACTTC.